This T cell receptor beta chain was found in a study of cytomegalovirus exposure and HLA in healthy donors (dated by TCRdb to about 2017). For context, the study as a whole: According to an earlier analysis of 587 of the donors, roughly 180 million T cells yielded some 120 million unique TCR beta sequences and about 300 Gb of sequence data. About 300 gigabases of sequencing data and tens of millions of unique TCR sequences were included in an early release covering over 600 HLA-typed donors. The genetic ancestry cluster associated with self-reported Caucasian donors included 70% to 85% of the roughly 380 genotyped donors. The aim of the study was to test whether cataloging public T cell receptors could identify signatures of past pathogen exposure. Using immunosequencing, the study profiled T cell repertoires from about 650 subjects and related those repertoires to cytomegalovirus serostatus. A separate validation cohort of approximately 120 different subjects was used in addition to the 666-subject first cohort. To predict cytomegalovirus infection status, the study combined high-throughput TCR immunosequencing, statistical association of individual TCRs with disease status, and machine learning. A later analysis re-examined previously published TCR beta repertoires from 600 to 700 donors and added high-resolution HLA genotyping to investigate patterns of TCR occurrence. Rather than drawing on any new phenotypic data, the later analysis identified candidate immune exposures from TCR beta sequences and the way those sequences occurred across donors. An earlier analysis of around 580 of the donors used high-throughput TCR beta sequencing to judge whether each TCR beta V gene segment behaved as functional or pseudogenic. Donor age, sex, ethnicity and CMV serostatus were collected together with the repertoire data. A later genetic analysis took genome-wide SNP genotypes for about 55% of the roughly 700 donors and used that subset as a discovery cohort. Every discovery cohort repertoire had been produced on one sequencing platform. HLA typing covered class I and class II loci at four-digit resolution. The number of typed donors differed by locus: roughly 620-630 for A, B, C, DRB1 and DQB1; 500 to 550 for DQA1; 606 for DPA1; and 400 to 480 for DPB1. Because of strong linkage in the cohort, a handful of DR-DQ haplotypes were treated as single units for association and clustering. Among some 400 genotyped donors of the cohort, an average of around 220,000 unique TCR beta nucleotide sequences was sequenced per donor, of which about 18% were non-productive. The paper's findings and limits, for the study overall: It was suggested by the authors that the approach could potentially be generalized to other disease states and immunological phenotypes. When HLA alleles, especially DR and DQ, strongly co-occurred, TCR associations were difficult to assign to individual alleles. Because some donors lacked HLA typing at each locus, the association tests relied only on the typed subset. A later analysis associated around 16,000 TCR beta sequences with specific HLA alleles at a false discovery rate of 0.05. In this cohort, only TCR beta chains were sequenced, and detectable features were limited by the absence of alpha or paired-chain data. Because the 87-base-pair reads could not distinguish some IMGT-functional V segments, including TRBV6-2 and TRBV6-3, those segments were excluded. In a later analysis, the rate of TCR association differed among HLA loci, with DRB1 alleles having the most associated TCRs and HLA-C alleles having the fewest. A later genetic analysis associated a missense DCLRE1C variant with V-gene and J-gene trimming of TCR beta chains, and an independent cohort replicated the association. The classifier was reported to diagnose cytomegalovirus status with high specificity and sensitivity in both the original cohort and the validation cohort. Compared with the approximately 600-donor mean, donors in an Asian-associated ancestry cluster had fewer N-insertions in productive TCRs, according to a later genetic analysis. Roughly uniform sequencing depth across donors was assumed in presence/absence analyses, although this assumption may not hold. In an earlier analysis of roughly 560 of the donors, most TCR beta V segments were observed in productive rearrangements about 87% or about 30% of the time, broadly matching IMGT annotations. The only immune exposure information available for the cohort was CMV serostatus. In vitro tests confirmed that a few of the cytomegalovirus-associated TCR beta chains recognize cytomegalovirus antigens. Linkage disequilibrium might explain the correlated functional status among segregating V segments, but an unknown experimental factor could not be ruled out. The study gave a list of 150 to 200 TCR beta chains associated with cytomegalovirus. Because counts were too low, seventeen rarely observed V segments, including chromosome 9 orphons, were excluded from the earlier analysis of 587 of the donors. A later analysis found that most CMV-associated TCR beta chains appeared HLA-restricted, with HLA associations seemingly driven largely by CMV exposure. A cluster of highly shared sequence variants was judged likely to be a technical artifact of the sequencing pipeline. A further reported finding was that TCR beta sequences accurately predicted the HLA-A and HLA-B alleles for most subjects in the first cohort. Compared with equally common non-associated chains, HLA-associated TCR beta chains in a later analysis were more clonally expanded and had lower generation probabilities. Across donors, most TCR sequences were observed very rarely, whereas some public TCRs were present in many individuals. A later analysis reported that several top co-occurrence clusters appeared linked to parvovirus B19, influenza, CMV and Epstein-Barr virus.

Library prep was done by the immunoSEQ multiplex PCR assay. A mixture of 60 forward primers for TCR Vbeta segments and 13 reverse primers for TCR Jbeta segments was used in the multiplex PCR. A multiplex PCR assay on genomic DNA amplified the CDR3 region of rearranged TCR beta genes. The Illumina HiSeq System was used to sequence the amplified TCR beta libraries as 87-base-pair reads. On the study's bioinformatics: A later analysis tallied 75 million to 95 million unique TCR beta chains across the 666 repertoires, and around 10 million of those chains were shared by two or more donors. Raw reads were error-corrected and collapsed into unique sequences with a nearest-neighbor algorithm that merged closely related sequences to remove PCR and sequencing errors. To assign V, D and J gene segments, CDR3 sequences were aligned to IMGT reference sequences. For a sequence to be retained, a match of at least six nucleotides was required to both a V gene segment and a J gene segment. A rearrangement was called productive if the CDR3 had no stop codons and remained in frame with V and J, and every other rearrangement was called non-productive. CDR3 was defined according to IMGT convention as the region running from the second conserved V-encoded cysteine to the conserved J-encoded phenylalanine. In an earlier analysis of roughly 610 of the donors, sequences lacking an unambiguous match to a single V gene segment were excluded. In an earlier analysis of several hundred of the donors, a V segment was called functional when productive rearrangements were above 56.7%, and segregating when the standard deviation between donors exceeded 5%. A statistical classification framework was developed to diagnose cytomegalovirus status using the catalog of TCR beta chain sequences. A later analysis assigned V and J genes by comparing TCR nucleotide sequences with IMGT/GENE-DB human TR gene sequences. In a later analysis, CDR3 sequences and most-parsimonious VDJ recombination scenarios were assigned using the TCRdist pipeline. In a later analysis, each TCR beta chain was defined by its CDR3 amino acid sequence together with its V-gene family, and reads without a unique V-gene family were excluded. To address suspected cross-contamination and a sequencing artifact, a later analysis removed 592 highly shared, low-generation-probability nucleotide sequences. For each public chain, a later analysis derived a clonal expansion index from normalized ranks of inferred template counts within each repertoire. In a later analysis, generation probabilities were computed with a VDJ recombination model fitted to out-of-frame rearrangements, and the resulting probabilities were checked against IGoR. In a later analysis, TCR-TCR, TCR-HLA and TCR-CMV co-occurrence was scored with hypergeometric tests, and a repertoire-size bias correction was applied to TCR pairs. In a later analysis, false discovery rates were estimated by permuting HLA or CMV assignments 20 times. A later analysis grouped co-occurring TCRs with DBSCAN, adding TCRdist sequence similarity when clustering within HLA-allele-positive subsets. For co-occurrence clustering, repertoires with fewer than 30,000 or more than 120,000 public chains were excluded, along with five repertoires with anomalous nucleotide sharing. Imported from immuneACCESS, the table was reduced by TCRdb to in-frame sequences with V and J called. These copies leave out some clones; in studies compared against another copy, an unresolved V gene accounts for under half, and the cause of the remainder is not known. The D gene and trimming were derived from the DNA, and the V and J assignments and clone size from that table. For this sample there are 150,000 to 200,000 clones; 75% to 85% appear just once. The top ten clones comprise nearly 6.5% of the sample.

The cohort comprised 670 or so healthy bone marrow donors. All cohort members were sampled while nominally healthy, although unrecorded immune exposures were likely present. The donor was CMV seropositive and was included in the group of 250 to 350 seropositive cohort members. Each donor provided a peripheral blood sample, and peripheral blood mononuclear cells were used for TCR beta sequencing. The Qiagen DNeasy Blood Extraction Kit was used to extract genomic DNA from the blood cell samples. With regard to this clone: This clone's antigen is unknown. Per-nucleotide qualities are absent, and no much larger clonotype sits a single base away.

V is cut by 2 bases and J by 8 bases, and the space between the germline ends is 15 bases. CDR1 and CDR2 are drawn from the germline V gene: MNHNS, SASEGT. Including the terminal cysteine and phenylalanine, the CDR3 comprises 14 residues. Kept here is only the CDR3 DNA, which spans 42 bases and is read in frame from base 1. This clonotype was obtained from a man between 50 and 59 years old in good health and CMV-seropositive. The sample taken for sequencing was PBMCs. The chain employs TRBV6-1 and TRBJ1-2, and possibly TRBD1, on 5 matching bases. The DNA sequence reads TGTGCCAGCAGTGAACCCGGGGGGGGTAGAGGCTACACCTTC. This sequence encodes CASSEPGGGRGYTF.